This TCR beta chain comes out of a study of cytomegalovirus exposure and HLA in healthy donors (dated by TCRdb to between 2016 and 2019). In terms of the full investigation: An earlier analysis of approximately 600 of the donors reported approximately 300 Gb of sequence data and around 120 million unique TCR beta sequences from 150 million to 200 million T cells. Rather than drawing on any new phenotypic data, the later analysis identified candidate immune exposures from TCR beta sequences and the way those sequences occurred across donors. The genetic ancestry cluster associated with self-reported Caucasian donors included 65% to 90% of the 350 to 500 genotyped donors. Roughly 300 gigabases of sequencing data and tens of millions of unique TCR sequences were included in an early release covering 550 to 800 HLA-typed donors. The aim of the study was to test whether cataloging public T cell receptors could identify signatures of past pathogen exposure. A separate validation cohort of some 130 different subjects was used in addition to the 666-subject first cohort. Every repertoire in the discovery cohort had been generated on one and the same sequencing platform. Four to six DR-DQ haplotypes were handled as single units for association and clustering, since linkage in the cohort was strong. Class I and class II HLA loci were covered by the typing at four-digit resolution. In an earlier analysis of more than 550 of the donors, high-throughput TCR beta sequencing was used to judge whether each TCR beta V gene segment behaved as functional or pseudogenic. Donor age, sex, ethnicity and CMV serostatus were compiled together with the repertoire data. In a later analysis, previously published TCR beta repertoires from several hundred donors were re-analyzed and high-resolution HLA genotyping was added so that TCR occurrence patterns could be studied. The number of donors typed differed by locus, with 629-630 for A, B, C, DRB1 and DQB1, roughly 520 for DQA1, 600 to 610 for DPA1, and around 460 for DPB1. In a later genetic analysis, genome-wide SNP genotypes for about 55% of the roughly 700 donors were used, and that subset was treated as a discovery cohort. High-throughput TCR immunosequencing, statistical association of individual TCRs with disease status, and machine learning were combined to predict cytomegalovirus infection status. On average, over 200,000 unique TCR beta nucleotide sequences were sequenced per donor among some 430 genotyped donors of the cohort, with roughly 18% of those sequences being non-productive. The study used immunosequencing to profile the T cell repertoires of hundreds of subjects and linked those repertoires to cytomegalovirus serostatus.

The cohort consisted of 670 or so healthy bone marrow donors. At the time of sampling, every cohort member was nominally healthy, though immune exposures that went unrecorded were likely present. The donor was CMV seropositive and was included in the group of 250 to 300 seropositive cohort members. Every donor gave a peripheral blood sample, and the peripheral blood mononuclear cells from that sample were used for TCR beta sequencing. Genomic DNA was extracted from the blood cell samples with the Qiagen DNeasy Blood Extraction Kit. General conclusions and limits of the study: The authors suggested that the approach could potentially be extended to other disease states and immunological phenotypes. The sequencing pipeline was judged likely to have produced a cluster of highly shared sequence variants as a technical artifact. In a later genetic analysis, a missense DCLRE1C variant was associated with V-gene and J-gene trimming of TCR beta chains, and the association was replicated in an independent cohort. The classifier was reported to diagnose cytomegalovirus status with high specificity and sensitivity in both the original and validation cohorts. The study gave a list of roughly 150 TCR beta chains associated with cytomegalovirus. In a later analysis, HLA-associated TCR beta chains showed more clonal expansion and lower generation probabilities than non-associated chains that were equally common. Some 16 rarely observed V segments, including chromosome 9 orphons, were excluded from the earlier analysis of approximately 600 of the donors because counts were too low. For the cohort, immune exposure information was limited to CMV serostatus. Correlated functional status among segregating V segments might be attributable to linkage disequilibrium, but an unknown experimental factor could not be ruled out. A few of the identified cytomegalovirus-associated TCR beta chains were confirmed in vitro to be specific for cytomegalovirus antigens. The cohort was sequenced for TCR beta chains only, and without alpha or paired-chain data the features that could be detected were limited. A further reported finding was that TCR beta sequences accurately predicted the HLA-A and HLA-B alleles for most subjects in the first cohort. A later genetic analysis reported fewer N-insertions in productive TCRs among donors in an Asian-associated ancestry cluster than the roughly 700-donor mean. In an earlier analysis of approximately 600 of the donors, most TCR beta V segments were observed in productive rearrangements about 87% or about 30% of the time, broadly matching IMGT annotations. The 87-base-pair reads could not distinguish some IMGT-functional V segments, including TRBV6-2 and TRBV6-3, so those segments were excluded. When HLA alleles, especially DR and DQ, strongly co-occurred, TCR associations were difficult to assign to individual alleles. Most CMV-associated TCR beta chains appeared to be HLA-restricted in a later analysis, and the HLA associations seemed to be driven largely by CMV exposure. In a later analysis, some 17,000 TCR beta sequences were associated with specific HLA alleles at a false discovery rate of 0.05. Because HLA typing was missing for some donors at each locus, association tests included only the typed subset. Across donors, most TCR sequences were observed very rarely, whereas some public TCRs were present in many individuals. According to a later analysis, parvovirus B19, influenza, CMV and Epstein-Barr virus appeared linked to several top co-occurrence clusters. In a later analysis, the rate of TCR association differed among HLA loci, with DRB1 alleles having the most associated TCRs and HLA-C alleles having the fewest. The presence/absence analyses assumed that sequencing depth was roughly uniform across donors, and that assumption may not be true.

Reading from cysteine to phenylalanine, the CDR3 counts 15 amino acids. Only the CDR3 DNA stays, 45 bases, in frame from base 1. V trim: 1 base; J trim: 7 bases; unmatched bases: 7. CDR1 and CDR2, looked up from the germline V gene, are SGHRS and YFSETQ. A remark on this clone: Its antigen specificity is not known. No qualities accompany the bases; no much larger clone lies one base away.

The receptor library was made with the immunoSEQ multiplex PCR assay. The multiplex PCR relied on a mix of 60 forward primers for TCR Vbeta segments and 13 reverse primers for TCR Jbeta segments. The CDR3 region of rearranged TCR beta genes was amplified from genomic DNA with a multiplex PCR assay. On the Illumina HiSeq System, the amplified TCR beta libraries were sequenced as 87-base-pair reads. The paper's processing steps were these. A later analysis tallied around 87 million unique TCR beta chains across the 650 to 750 repertoires, and approximately 12 million of those chains were shared by two or more donors. To remove PCR and sequencing errors, raw reads were error-corrected and collapsed into unique sequences using a nearest-neighbor algorithm that merged closely related sequences. V, D and J gene segments were assigned by aligning CDR3 sequences to IMGT reference sequences. For a sequence to be retained, a match of at least six nucleotides to both a V gene segment and a J gene segment was required. A rearrangement was called productive if the CDR3 had no stop codons and remained in frame with V and J, and every other rearrangement was called non-productive. Following IMGT convention, CDR3 was defined as the stretch from the second conserved V-encoded cysteine to the conserved J-encoded phenylalanine. Sequences without an unambiguous match to a single V gene segment were excluded from the earlier analysis of 450 to 750 of the donors. An earlier analysis of a few hundred of the donors called V segments functional above 56.7% productive rearrangements and segregating when the between-donor standard deviation exceeded 5%. To diagnose cytomegalovirus status from the catalog of TCR beta chain sequences, a statistical classification framework was built. A later analysis assigned V and J genes by comparing TCR nucleotide sequences with IMGT/GENE-DB human TR gene sequences. In a later analysis, CDR3 sequences and most-parsimonious VDJ recombination scenarios were assigned using the TCRdist pipeline. In a later analysis, each TCR beta chain was defined by its CDR3 amino acid sequence together with its V-gene family, and reads lacking a unique V-gene family were excluded. As a way to deal with suspected cross-contamination and a sequencing artifact, a later analysis dropped 450 to 700 nucleotide sequences that were highly shared and had low generation probability. In a later analysis, a clonal expansion index for each public chain was calculated from normalized within-repertoire ranks of inferred template counts. In a later analysis, generation probabilities were computed using a VDJ recombination model fitted to out-of-frame rearrangements, and the results were checked against IGoR. A later analysis scored TCR-TCR, TCR-HLA and TCR-CMV co-occurrence with hypergeometric tests, applying a repertoire-size bias correction to TCR pairs. To estimate false discovery rates, a later analysis permuted the HLA or CMV assignments 20 times. A later analysis grouped co-occurring TCRs with DBSCAN, adding TCRdist sequence similarity when clustering within HLA-allele-positive subsets. Co-occurrence clustering excluded repertoires with fewer than 30,000 or more than 120,000 public chains, plus five with anomalous nucleotide sharing. In TCRdb, the immuneACCESS table is reduced to in-frame sequences with V and J assigned. These tables do not hold every clone; where another copy was compared, an unresolved V gene accounts for under half, and the others remain unexplained. That table supplies the V and J calls and clone size; D and trimming were determined from the DNA. Recorded for this sample are tens of thousands of clones; around two thirds of them occurred a single time. The ten largest clonotypes hold 4% to 5% of the sample.

This receptor was obtained from a man aged 55 to 70 in good health and CMV-seropositive. The chain was built from TRBV5-1 and TRBJ2-1, and 8 bases in between align with TRBD2. The sequenced material came from PBMCs. The CDR3 protein sequence reads: CASSLSTGGSNEQFF. The DNA sequence follows: TGCGCCAGCAGCTTGTCCACGGGGGGGAGTAATGAGCAGTTCTTC.